This entry lists 32 T cell receptor beta chains sequenced from one sample in a study of cytomegalovirus exposure and HLA in healthy donors (dated by TCRdb to about 2017). The library came from the immunoSEQ multiplex PCR assay. TCRdb retrieved this table from immuneACCESS and kept in-frame rearrangements only. Not all clones are present; in checked studies, unresolved V genes account for under half, and no reason is known for the remainder. The sample table lists roughly 150,000 clones, less than 90% of them with a count of one. The ten largest clones add up to 10% to 13% of the sample. The sequenced sample consisted of PBMCs. The source of these receptors is a man under 40 in good health and CMV-seropositive.

This chain joins TRBV5-1 and TRBJ2-3, with 11 bases matching TRBD2. Trimming removed 1 base from V and 5 bases from J; junction bases left unmatched: 3. The V gene's germline CDR1 is SGHRS and CDR2 YFSETQ. The CDR3 loop spans 15 amino acids. DNA for the CDR3: TGCGCCAGCAGCTTGCCAGGACTAGCGGGAGATACGCAGTATTTT. Translated: CASSLPGLAGDTQYF.

V and J are TRBV28 and TRBJ1-5; the D gene is possibly TRBD1 (6 bases). V gave up 5 bases and J gave up 11 bases, with 16 bases separating them. The germline CDR1 and CDR2 sequences are MDHEN and SYDVKM. This CDR3 region has 13 residues. The CDR3 reads CASSRTAAGAQHF. In DNA form, the CDR3 reads TGTGCCAGCAGTCGGACAGCGGCCGGGGCCCAGCATTTT.

This chain joins TRBV7-2 and TRBJ2-2; 11 positions match TRBD1. The germline gives CDR1 SGHTA, CDR2 FQGNSA. V shed 8 bases and J 7 bases; nucleotides not matched to a gene: 9. The CDR3 consists of 15 residues. In DNA form, the CDR3 reads TGTGCCAGCTTCCTCGGGACAGGGGGAGTCGGGGAGCTGTTTTTT. Translating it yields CASFLGTGGVGELFF.

The J gene is TRBJ2-5, the V gene TRBV5-1; a weak D match, TRBD2 (5 bases). V was clipped by 0 bases and J by 0 bases, with 9 bases between them. The CDR3 spans 15 residues. Germline V gives CDR1 SGHRS, CDR2 YFSETQ. The CDR3 sequence is CASSLAVGNQETQYF. CDR3 nucleotides: TGCGCCAGCAGCTTGGCGGTCGGGAACCAAGAGACCCAGTACTTC.

The genes are TRBV6-5 and TRBJ1-3, with D possibly matching TRBD1 (5 bases). Per the germline V gene, CDR1 is MNHEY and CDR2 is SVGAGI. The CDR3 has 14 residues. V was trimmed by 7 bases and J by 0 bases, leaving 10 bases between them. CDR3 sequence: CASMGQNSGNTIYF. CDR3 coding DNA: TGTGCCAGCATGGGGCAGAACTCTGGAAACACCATATATTTT.

This chain links TRBV11-2 with TRBJ2-7; 8 bases map to TRBD1. Germline V gene lookup returns CDR1 SGHAT and CDR2 FQNNGV. The CDR3 is made up of 14 amino acids. Trimming took 5 bases from V and 3 from J; bases not matched to a gene: 6. CDR3 nucleotide sequence: TGTGCCAGCAGCCAAGGGACAGGAAGCTACGAGCAGTACTTC. The encoded protein is CASSQGTGSYEQYF.

The chain is built from TRBV29-1 and TRBJ2-1; no firm D call. With 7 bases removed from V and 7 bases from J, the gap between germline ends came to 17 bases. The CDR3 length is 13 residues. Germline V lookup: CDR1 SQVTM, CDR2 ANQGSEA. The DNA of the CDR3 is TGCAGCGCGCTCTACGCAGGTGATAATGAGCAGTTCTTC. Amino acids: CSALYAGDNEQFF.

About this clone: An end of the junction does not agree with germline; a read error may underlie this. The chain couples TRBV7-7 to TRBJ2-2, with 8 bases that match TRBD1. Per germline, CDR1 SSHAT and CDR2 FNYEAQ (reference sequence). This CDR3 spans 16 amino acids. CDR3 sequence reads: CASSLMGQENTGELFF. In DNA, the CDR3 is TGTGCTAGCAGCTTAATGGGACAGGAGAACACCGGGGAGCTGTTTTTT.

The chain is built from TRBV30 and TRBJ2-1; 10 bases are shared with TRBD2. Germline V gene data show CDR1 as GTSNPN and CDR2 as SVGIG (reference sequence). The CDR3 spans 14 residues. The ends lost 5 bases at V and 5 bases at J; junction bases unmatched: 6. CDR3 DNA sequence: TGTGCCTGGGGTAGCGGGAGGCTCAACAATGAGCAGTTCTTC. Translating it yields CAWGSGRLNNEQFF.

This chain connects TRBV27 to TRBJ2-1, with a tentative D call TRBD2 (6 bases). Germline V gives CDR1 MNHEY, CDR2 SMNVEV (reference sequence). The length of the CDR3 is 15 residues. V was pared by 6 bases and J by 5 bases, with 17 bases between. CDR3 sequence reads: CASRHAGRPDNEQFF. The CDR3, as DNA: TGTGCCAGCAGACACGCGGGGAGACCTGACAATGAGCAGTTCTTC.

This chain joins TRBV14 and TRBJ2-7, with 7 bases that match TRBD1. The CDR3 totals 15 residues. Germline lookup yields CDR1 SGHDN and CDR2 FVKESK. J gave up 3 bases and V 2 bases, and 7 bases lay outside the gene matches. The CDR3 loop is CASSQRQGEHYEQYF. DNA of the CDR3: TGTGCCAGCAGCCAACGGCAGGGGGAACACTACGAGCAGTACTTC.

The chain combines TRBV6-4 with TRBJ2-1; 8 bases fit TRBD2. Germline V gene data show CDR1 as MRHNA and CDR2 as SNTAGT. After removal of 4 bases from V and 8 bases from J, the junction contained 7 bases not matched to a gene. The CDR3 runs to 14 residues. CDR3 nucleotide sequence: TGTGCCAGCAGTGGTACGGGGGGGGTCGATGAGCAGTTCTTC. It codes for CASSGTGGVDEQFF.

The chain links TRBV12-5 to TRBJ2-7, with TRBD1 matching over 9 bases. The CDR3 is 22 amino acids. Germline CDR1 LGHNT, CDR2 FRNRAP. V lost 0 bases and J lost 0; bases outside the gene matches: 21. CDR3 nucleotides: TGTGCTAGTGGTTTGGTAAAGGGGCCTTGGGCCCGACAGGGGGGTTCCTCCTACGAGCAGTACTTC. It yields the protein CASGLVKGPWARQGGSSYEQYF.

The V gene is TRBV7-6, the J gene TRBJ2-3; D call uncertain. The CDR3 runs 13 residues. Germline V gene data show CDR1 as SGHVS and CDR2 as FNYEAQ. Between the trimmed V and J ends, which lost 2 bases and 1 base, there was a span of 4 bases. The CDR3 region is CASSLQGTDTQYF. CDR3 coding DNA: TGTGCCAGCAGCTTACAGGGCACAGATACGCAGTATTTT.

A single count supports this clone. This sequence joins TRBV6-5 and TRBJ2-2; the match to TRBD1 covers 11 bases. Per germline, CDR1 MNHEY and CDR2 SVGAGI. The CDR3 consists of 15 residues. V lost 4 bases and J lost 3; bases outside the gene matches: 1. CDR3 sequence (DNA): TGTGCCAGCAGTTCGGGACAGGGGGACACCGGGGAGCTGTTTTTT. Encoded protein: CASSSGQGDTGELFF.

As for this clone: A read error may produce the germline difference seen at one junction end. V and J are TRBV2 and TRBJ1-3, with D perhaps matching TRBD1 (5 bases). Germline V gene data show CDR1 as SNHLY and CDR2 as FYNNEI. There are 18 residues in the CDR3. CDR3 in DNA: TGTGCCAGCCGCGCCGGGCAGGGCAAGGGACTCTCTGGAAACATCATATATTTT. Residues: CASRAGQGKGLSGNIIYF.

The chain links TRBV2 to TRBJ2-4; a weak D match, TRBD1 (6 bases). Germline assignment: CDR1 SNHLY and CDR2 FYNNEI. V was trimmed by 6 bases and J by 4 bases, leaving 22 bases between them. CDR3 length: 17 residues. The CDR3 bases are TGTGCCAGCAGAGCTTCCGGGCTCTTGCAGGGGAAAAACATTCAGTACTTC. Amino acid sequence: CASRASGLLQGKNIQYF.

The J gene is TRBJ2-3, the V gene TRBV6-4; 12 bases align to TRBD2. Germline CDR1 is MRHNA and CDR2 is SNTAGT. The ends lost 0 bases at V and 9 bases at J; junction bases unmatched: 4. The CDR3 is made up of 15 amino acids. Here the CDR3 DNA reads TGTGCCAGCAGTGACTCGCTAGCGGGAGGGCAAACGCAGTATTTT. Translated: CASSDSLAGGQTQYF.

The chain recombines TRBV27 with TRBJ2-7, with 11 nucleotides matching TRBD2. Germline V gene sequence: CDR1 MNHEY, CDR2 SMNVEV (reference sequence). The CDR3 length is 15 residues. With 6 bases clipped from V and 3 bases from J, the junction kept 7 bases outside the gene matches. CDR3 sequence (DNA): TGTGCCAGCAGCCCGACCGGGACTAGCGGCTACGAGCAGTACTTC. Protein sequence: CASSPTGTSGYEQYF.

The chain couples TRBV5-6 to TRBJ2-7; a possible D gene is TRBD2 (6 bases). The CDR3 spans 15 residues. V shed 0 bases and J shed 1 base, with 11 bases lying between them. The germline gives CDR1 SGHDT, CDR2 YYEEEE. The CDR3 region has the DNA TGTGCCAGCAGCTTGGGGGAGGCATGGTCCTACGAGCAGTACTTC. Amino acids: CASSLGEAWSYEQYF.

The chain uses TRBV4-3 and TRBJ2-7; 7 bases map to TRBD1. This CDR3 is 13 amino acids long. The ends lost 4 bases at V and 7 bases at J; junction bases unmatched: 7. CDR1 and CDR2 from the germline V gene are LGHNA and YSLEER. DNA of the CDR3: TGCGCCAGCAGCCTAGACAGGGTAGGTGAGCAGTACTTC. It is translated as CASSLDRVGEQYF.

This chain connects TRBV29-1 to TRBJ2-7; 7 bases fit TRBD2. The CDR3 totals 15 residues. In germline, CDR1 is SQVTM, CDR2 ANQGSEA. With V trimmed by 1 base and J by 0 bases, 6 bases remained unmatched. The CDR3 DNA follows: TGCAGCGTTGAAGGTGGGGGGGTCGGCTCCTACGAGCAGTACTTC. Translation gives CSVEGGGVGSYEQYF.

The chain recombines TRBV25-1 with TRBJ1-4; D is perhaps TRBD1 (5 bases). Between the trimmed V and J ends, which lost 2 bases and 7 bases, there was a span of 11 bases. CDR1 and CDR2 from the germline V gene are MGHDK and SYGVNS. The CDR3 loop spans 14 amino acids. CDR3: CASSERGNGEKLFF. The DNA of the CDR3 is TGTGCCAGCAGTGAACGGGGGAACGGTGAAAAACTGTTTTTT.

The genes are TRBV5-4 and TRBJ2-7, with 9 nucleotides matching TRBD1. After removal of 2 bases from V and 5 bases from J, the junction contained 2 bases not matched to a gene. CDR1 is SGHNT and CDR2 is YYREEE in the germline V gene (reference sequence). There are 13 residues in the CDR3. CDR3 in amino acids: CASSLQGADEQYF. CDR3 bases: TGTGCCAGCAGCTTACAGGGGGCGGACGAGCAGTACTTC.

This rearrangement joins TRBV18 to TRBJ1-2; 7 nucleotides agree with TRBD1. Germline V lookup: CDR1 KGHSH, CDR2 LQKENI. CDR3 length: 13 amino acids. The V and J ends lost 3 bases and 4 bases, in that order; junction bases with no gene match: 2. This CDR3 reads CASSPGTVYGYTF. The CDR3 nucleotides read TGTGCCAGCTCACCCGGGACAGTCTATGGCTACACCTTC.

The rearrangement uses TRBV2 and TRBJ1-4; 9 bases fit TRBD1. Trimming cost V 5 bases and J 7 bases; bases outside gene matches: 8. This CDR3 spans 15 amino acids. Germline V gene data show CDR1 as SNHLY and CDR2 as FYNNEI. CDR3 sequence: CASSSRQGGFEKLFF. For the CDR3, the DNA is TGTGCCAGCAGTTCAAGACAGGGGGGTTTTGAAAAACTGTTTTTT.

V gene TRBV6-1 combines with J gene TRBJ2-6; D ambiguous. V was cut by 6 bases and J by 0 bases, with 6 bases left in between. This CDR3 comprises 14 residues. The germline CDR1 and CDR2 sequences are MNHNS and SASEGT. In DNA, the CDR3 is TGTGCCAGCAGGGGCATCTCTGGGGCCAACGTCCTGACTTTC. It codes for CASRGISGANVLTF.

This clone was observed a single time. V and J are TRBV28 and TRBJ2-3; 14 bases map to TRBD2. The CDR3 contains 18 residues. Germline values: CDR1 MDHEN, CDR2 SYDVKM. J lost 0 bases, V lost 6 bases, and 8 bases had no gene match. CDR3: CASRATSGGGWSTDTQYF. The CDR3 DNA reads as TGTGCCAGCAGGGCGACTAGCGGGGGGGGTTGGAGCACAGATACGCAGTATTTT.

This clone was found a few times. The chain recombines TRBV6-6 with TRBJ1-2; 10 bases fit TRBD1. Trimming at V came to 6 bases and at J to 4 bases, leaving 5 bases not matched to a gene. The CDR3 runs to 14 residues. CDR1 and CDR2 from the germline V gene are MNHNY and SVGAGI (reference sequence). In DNA form, the CDR3 reads TGTGCCAGCAGCCCGGACAGGGGGTCCTATGGCTACACCTTC. Translated, it gives CASSPDRGSYGYTF.

The chain employs TRBV2 and TRBJ2-7; the match to TRBD1 covers 8 bases. Germline CDR1 SNHLY, CDR2 FYNNEI. The V gene end was trimmed by 10 bases and the J gene end by 2 bases; junction bases not matched to a gene: 7. This CDR3 is 13 amino acids long. The CDR3 loop reads CATAGQVPYEQYF. The CDR3 bases are TGTGCCACCGCGGGACAGGTCCCCTACGAGCAGTACTTC.

The chain carries TRBV6-5 and TRBJ1-2; tentative D call: TRBD1 (5 bases). CDR3 length: 13 residues. Germline lookup yields CDR1 MNHEY and CDR2 SVGAGI. The V end lost 6 bases, the J end lost 4 bases, and 12 bases lay between the germline ends. The CDR3 region is CASSRDSIYGYTF. CDR3 DNA sequence: TGTGCCAGCAGCAGAGACAGCATCTATGGCTACACCTTC.

The V call is TRBV5-4, the J call TRBJ1-2; 8 positions agree with TRBD1. CDR1 and CDR2 (germline): SGHNT, YYREEE (reference sequence). V lost 2 bases, J lost 5 bases, and 5 bases stayed unmatched. The CDR3 loop spans 14 amino acids. CDR3: CASSLGQGRYGYTF. For the CDR3, the DNA is TGTGCCAGCAGCTTAGGACAGGGAAGATATGGCTACACCTTC.